A single sample is the source of the 30 T cell receptor beta chains below, sequenced in a study of beta chain features in type 1 diabetes. Expressed TCRB transcripts were sequenced because the entire RNA isolate underwent reverse transcription. The table came from immunoSEQ multiplex PCR; TCRdb's copy has only in-frame clones and leaves some out. The sample yields about 150,000 clones, around 10% seen once. The material sequenced was central memory CD4+ T cells from blood. These receptors all stem from a man aged 18 to 30 in good health.

The chain joins TRBV11-2 to TRBJ2-7; TRBD2 might be the D (6 bases). V was clipped by 5 bases and J by 3 bases, with 14 bases between them. CDR1 SGHAT and CDR2 FQNNGV come from the germline V gene. There are 14 residues in the CDR3. The CDR3: CASSRRDGNYEQYF. The CDR3 nucleotides are TGTGCCAGCAGCCGGCGGGACGGTAACTACGAGCAGTACTTC.

This clone was observed many times. The chain employs TRBV4-3 and TRBJ2-3; D gene unclear. The V end lost 4 bases, the J end lost 1 base, and 12 bases lay between the germline ends. Germline V gene sequence: CDR1 LGHNA, CDR2 YSLEER. The CDR3 contains 15 residues. The CDR3 nucleotides read TGCGCCAGCAGCCGGGATAGACTTCGCACAGATACGCAGTATTTT. Encoded protein: CASSRDRLRTDTQYF.

This sequence joins TRBV7-9 and TRBJ2-7; 7 bases are a match to TRBD1. Germline values: CDR1 SEHNR, CDR2 FQNEAQ (reference sequence). V shed 6 bases, J shed 5 bases, and the junction held 13 bases outside the gene matches. This CDR3 has 15 amino acids. In DNA, the CDR3 is TGTGCCAGCAGATCAAACTCCGGGACAGCACACGAGCAGTACTTC. Residues: CASRSNSGTAHEQYF.

The chain's CDR3 is CASSLEAVPEQYF. CDR3 sequence (DNA): TGCGCCAGCAGCTTGGAGGCGGTTCCCGAGCAGTACTTC. The rearrangement links TRBV5-1 to TRBJ2-7, with D hard to call. Germline loops: CDR1 SGHRS, CDR2 YFSETQ. The CDR3 covers 13 residues. Trimming took off 0 bases at V and 6 bases at J, with 10 bases between the two ends.

This clone was observed a few times. This chain uses TRBV7-9 with TRBJ2-2; D is unresolved. V was pared by 5 bases and J by 1 base, with 14 bases between. This CDR3 region has 16 residues. The germline V gene has CDR1 SEHNR and CDR2 FQNEAQ (reference sequence). CDR3 coding DNA: TGTGCCAGCAGCCCCCAGAGGCTGGGGAACACCGGGGAGCTGTTTTTT. It yields the protein CASSPQRLGNTGELFF.

This sequence joins TRBV7-2 and TRBJ1-1; D is unclear. Germline CDR1 is SGHTA and CDR2 is FQGNSA. This CDR3 region has 12 residues. V dropped 5 bases and J dropped 9 bases, with 13 bases sitting between them. CDR3: CASSPRNRKAFF. In DNA form, the CDR3 reads TGTGCCAGCAGCCCAAGGAATCGCAAAGCTTTCTTT.

V and J are TRBV2 and TRBJ2-6; weak D call: TRBD1 (6 bases). Trimming stripped 4 bases from V and 2 bases from J, with 9 bases between. CDR1 is SNHLY, CDR2 FYNNEI, per germline. CDR3 size: 15 residues. CDR3 DNA sequence: TGTGCCAGCAGTGGTCAGGGGACTGGGGCCAACGTCCTGACTTTC. The encoded protein is CASSGQGTGANVLTF.

This clone was recorded a few times. The chain links TRBV10-3 to TRBJ2-1; 9 bases line up with TRBD1. This CDR3 is built from 14 residues. Germline CDR1 ENHRY, CDR2 SYGVKD. Unmatched junction bases numbered 8, after V lost 8 bases and J lost 6 bases. CDR3 nucleotide sequence: TGTGCCATCCGGGGCGGGACAGGGCTCAATGAGCAGTTCTTC. Amino acid sequence: CAIRGGTGLNEQFF.

This clone has more than one count but fewer than ten. This rearrangement joins TRBV2 to TRBJ2-7, with D tentatively TRBD1 (5 bases). Trimming took off 6 bases at V and 2 bases at J, with 14 bases between the two ends. Germline CDR1 SNHLY, CDR2 FYNNEI. The length of the CDR3 is 14 residues. CDR3 sequence: CASRGTGRAYEQYF. The DNA for the CDR3 is TGTGCCAGCAGGGGCACAGGCCGGGCCTACGAGCAGTACTTC. The whole variable domain, filled in from reference TRBV2 and TRBJ2-7, reads EPEVTQTPSHQVTQMGQEVILRCVPISNHLYFYWYRQILGQKVEFLVSFYNNEISEKSEIFDDQFSVERPDGSNFTLKIRSTKLEDSAMYFCASRGTGRAYEQYFGPGTRLTVT.

This chain joins TRBV29-1 and TRBJ2-7, with D hard to call. The germline CDR1 and CDR2 sequences are SQVTM and ANQGSEA. This CDR3 is 11 amino acids long. With 7 bases removed from V and 6 bases from J, the gap between germline ends came to 13 bases. CDR3 nucleotide sequence: TGCAGCGGGTCACGATCTGGCGAGCAGTACTTC. Translation: CSGSRSGEQYF.

The genes are TRBV7-2 and TRBJ2-5, with D unresolved. The length of the CDR3 is 14 residues. V lost 8 bases to trimming and J lost 2 bases, with 15 bases between them. The germline gives CDR1 SGHTA, CDR2 FQGNSA. The chain's CDR3 is CASSLSRWQETQYF. For the CDR3, the DNA is TGTGCCAGCTCCCTTTCAAGATGGCAAGAGACCCAGTACTTC. Supplemented by reference TRBV7-2 and TRBJ2-5, the full variable domain reads GAGVSQSPSNKVTEKGKDVELRCDPISGHTALYWYRQSLGQGLEFLIYFQGNSAPDKSGLPSDRFSAERTGGSVSTLTIQRTQQEDSAVYLCASSLSRWQETQYFGPGTRLLVL.

The chain joins TRBV7-9 to TRBJ2-5; D might be TRBD1 or TRBD2, each matching 5 bases. There are 14 residues in the CDR3. Germline assignment: CDR1 SEHNR and CDR2 FQNEAQ (reference sequence). V lost 5 bases and J lost 1, with 11 bases in between. The CDR3 coding sequence is TGTGCCAGCAGCCTCACCGGGGCCCAAGAGACCCAGTACTTC. It codes for CASSLTGAQETQYF. The whole variable domain, remainder taken from reference TRBV7-9 and TRBJ2-5, is DTGVSQNPRHKITKRGQNVTFRCDPISEHNRLYWYRQTLGQGPEFLTYFQNEAQLEKSRLLSDRFSAERPKGSFSTLEIQRTEQGDSAMYLCASSLTGAQETQYFGPGTRLLVL.

This clone was counted ten times or more. The V gene is TRBV4-1, the J gene TRBJ2-7; D uncertain. CDR1 is MGHRA, CDR2 YSYEKL, per germline. The CDR3 length is 14 residues. Trimming took 0 bases from V and 5 from J, leaving 11 bases between them. The CDR3, as DNA: TGCGCCAGCAGCCAAGAAGCCAGGTCTAACGAGCAGTACTTC. The encoded protein is CASSQEARSNEQYF.

This chain uses TRBV7-9 with TRBJ2-2; unclear D gene. V gave up 7 bases and J gave up 1 base, with 7 bases separating them. The CDR3 has 13 amino acids. CDR1 is SEHNR, CDR2 FQNEAQ, per germline (reference sequence). The DNA of the CDR3 is TGTGCCAGCATCCAAGGGAACACCGGGGAGCTGTTTTTT. Its protein product is CASIQGNTGELFF.

The sample holds a few counts of this clone. The genes are TRBV6-4 and TRBJ2-1; 7 bases agree with TRBD1. V lost 5 bases and J lost 7; bases outside the gene matches: 11. The germline V gene encodes CDR1 MRHNA and CDR2 SNTAGT. This CDR3 is built from 15 residues. Written as DNA, the CDR3 is TGTGCCAGCAGTTCTCGACAGGGTCCGAATAATGAGCAGTTCTTC. It encodes CASSSRQGPNNEQFF.

The chain carries TRBV28 and TRBJ2-7; 9 bases align to TRBD1. Germline V gene data show CDR1 as MDHEN and CDR2 as SYDVKM. V was pared by 7 bases and J by 4 bases, with 11 bases of the junction left unmatched. The CDR3 is made up of 15 amino acids. CDR3 in amino acids: CASKPTTGGRYEQYF. The CDR3 region has the DNA TGTGCCAGCAAGCCCACCACAGGGGGCAGATACGAGCAGTACTTC.

The rearrangement joins TRBV5-1 to TRBJ2-3; D remains ambiguous. Germline loops: CDR1 SGHRS, CDR2 YFSETQ. This CDR3 contains 11 residues. Trimming removed 4 bases at V and 4 bases at J, with 4 bases between. The DNA for the CDR3 is TGCGCCAGCAGCAAGGCAGATACGCAGTATTTT. This codes for CASSKADTQYF.

A few counts support this clone. V gene TRBV7-2 combines with J gene TRBJ2-7; 8 bases map to TRBD1. CDR1 is SGHTA and CDR2 is FQGNSA in the germline V gene. This CDR3 spans 15 amino acids. With V trimmed by 1 base and J by 3 bases, 5 bases remained unmatched. As DNA, the CDR3 is TGTGCCAGCAGCTTAGGACAGGGGTTAGTCTACGAGCAGTACTTC. Its protein product is CASSLGQGLVYEQYF.

The chain has TRBV7-2 and TRBJ1-2; tentative D call: TRBD1 (5 bases). The CDR3 sequence is 15 residues long. V lost 4 bases and J lost 4, with 16 bases in between. CDR1 SGHTA and CDR2 FQGNSA come from the germline V gene. The DNA of the CDR3 is TGTGCCAGCAGCTCCAACCCAGGGTCGGGCTATGGCTACACCTTC. Residues: CASSSNPGSGYGYTF.

This sequence joins TRBV6-1 and TRBJ1-2; D gene unclear. CDR3 length equals 15 residues. V was shortened by 4 bases and J by 4 bases, with 16 bases between the two germline ends. The germline gives CDR1 MNHNS, CDR2 SASEGT. The CDR3 coding sequence is TGTGCCAGCAGTGGCCAGACTGCGCTAAGCTATGGCTACACCTTC. This gives the protein CASSGQTALSYGYTF.

This clone was counted between two and nine times. This sequence joins TRBV4-1 and TRBJ2-3; TRBD2 matches 7 bases. The CDR3 runs 20 residues. Germline CDR1 MGHRA, CDR2 YSYEKL. Trimming cost V 0 bases and J 0 bases; bases outside gene matches: 15. CDR3 coding DNA: TGCGCCAGCAGCCAAGATCTCATGGGTAGCGGGCGGTCTAGCACAGATACGCAGTATTTT. Amino acids: CASSQDLMGSGRSSTDTQYF.

The chain joins TRBV29-1 to TRBJ2-5; TRBD2 matches 7 bases. Germline CDR1 SQVTM, CDR2 ANQGSEA. The CDR3 is 13 amino acids. J lost 5 bases, V lost 6 bases, and 9 bases had no gene match. The CDR3 protein is CSVMGGDWETQYF. The CDR3 DNA follows: TGCAGCGTAATGGGGGGGGATTGGGAGACCCAGTACTTC.

J is TRBJ2-3 and V is TRBV12-5, with 13 bases identical to TRBD2. Germline loops: CDR1 LGHNT, CDR2 FRNRAP. The CDR3 runs 15 residues. Germline trimming cut 6 bases from V and 3 bases from J; bases unmatched to any gene: 3. The CDR3 DNA reads as TGTGCTAGTGGGGGACTAGCGGGAAGGACAGATACGCAGTATTTT. It codes for CASGGLAGRTDTQYF.

This clone is medium-sized by share. CDR3 nucleotide sequence: TGTGCCTGGAGGGTCTACAATGAGCAGTTCTTC. Translating it yields CAWRVYNEQFF. This chain joins TRBV30 and TRBJ2-1; D unclear. The CDR3 loop spans 11 amino acids. V was trimmed by 3 bases and J by 3 bases, leaving 3 bases between them. CDR1 GTSNPN and CDR2 SVGIG come from the germline V gene (reference sequence).

To note about this clone: Within the sample, other DNA sequences also encode this same CDR3. V usage is TRBV30 and J usage is TRBJ1-5; D is undetermined. This CDR3 comprises 13 residues. CDR1 is GTSNPN and CDR2 is SVGIG in the germline V gene (reference sequence). V lost 0 bases and J lost 0, with 3 bases in between. The CDR3 DNA reads as TGTGCCTGGAGTGTACGTAGCAATCAGCCCCAGCATTTT. Its protein product is CAWSVRSNQPQHF.

This clone was detected a few times. The chain combines TRBV7-3 with TRBJ2-1; weak D call: TRBD2 (6 bases). The length of the CDR3 is 15 residues. The germline V gene encodes CDR1 SGHTA and CDR2 FQGTGA. V lost 1 base and J lost 5, with 12 bases in between. CDR3 sequence: CASSLIAEGHNEQFF. DNA for the CDR3: TGTGCCAGCAGCTTAATAGCGGAAGGCCACAATGAGCAGTTCTTC. Combining the CDR3 with reference TRBV7-3 and TRBJ2-1 gives the whole variable domain GAGVSQTPSNKVTEKGKYVELRCDPISGHTALYWYRQSLGQGPEFLIYFQGTGAADDSGLPNDRFFAVRPEGSVSTLKIQRTERGDSAVYLCASSLIAEGHNEQFFGPGTRLTVL.

The chain employs TRBV5-1 and TRBJ2-6; D is uncertain. The CDR3 is 17 residues long. Trimming cost V 0 bases and J 0 bases, with 10 bases left between them. Germline loops: CDR1 SGHRS, CDR2 YFSETQ. CDR3 sequence: CASSLATSGSGANVLTF. The DNA of the CDR3 is TGCGCCAGCAGCTTGGCCACTTCCGGCTCTGGGGCCAACGTCCTGACTTTC.

V gene TRBV6-6 combines with J gene TRBJ2-7, with 11 positions matching TRBD2. This CDR3 has 15 amino acids. Germline trimming cut 0 bases from V and 5 bases from J; bases unmatched to any gene: 3. Per germline, CDR1 MNHNY and CDR2 SVGAGI (reference sequence). The CDR3: CASSYSSSGRNEQYF. CDR3 coding DNA: TGTGCCAGCAGTTACTCTTCTAGCGGGAGGAACGAGCAGTACTTC.

This clone was counted between two and nine times. The chain carries TRBV15 and TRBJ1-2; no firm D call. V lost 0 bases, J lost 0 bases, and 11 bases lay in between. CDR1 and CDR2 from the germline V gene are LNHNV and YYDKDF (reference sequence). This CDR3 region has 16 residues. This chain's CDR3 is CATSRDGALPNYGYTF. The CDR3 DNA reads TGTGCCACCAGCAGAGATGGAGCTCTCCCTAACTATGGCTACACCTTC.

This clone was picked up many times. V usage is TRBV7-9 and J usage is TRBJ2-7; TRBD1 agrees at 9 bases. The CDR3 has 16 amino acids. Germline-derived CDR1 and CDR2 are SEHNR and FQNEAQ (reference sequence). Losses at the gene ends were 1 base for V and 0 bases for J; bases not matched to a gene: 4. CDR3 region: CASSLVGQGSSYEQYF. The CDR3 DNA sequence: TGTGCCAGCAGCTTAGTGGGACAGGGTAGCTCCTACGAGCAGTACTTC.